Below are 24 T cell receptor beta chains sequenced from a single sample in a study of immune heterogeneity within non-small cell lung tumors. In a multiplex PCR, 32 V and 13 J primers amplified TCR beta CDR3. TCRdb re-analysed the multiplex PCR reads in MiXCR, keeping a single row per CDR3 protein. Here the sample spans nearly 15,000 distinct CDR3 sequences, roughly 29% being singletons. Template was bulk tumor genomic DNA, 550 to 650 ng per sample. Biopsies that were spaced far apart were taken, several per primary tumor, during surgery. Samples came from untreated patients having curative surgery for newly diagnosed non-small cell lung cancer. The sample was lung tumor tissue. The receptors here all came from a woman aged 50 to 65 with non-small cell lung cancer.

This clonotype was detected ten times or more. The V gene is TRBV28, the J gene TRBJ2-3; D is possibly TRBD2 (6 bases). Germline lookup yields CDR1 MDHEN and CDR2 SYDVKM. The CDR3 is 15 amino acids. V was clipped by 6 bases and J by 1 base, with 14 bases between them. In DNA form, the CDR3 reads TGTGCCAGCAGGATGACTAGATTGGGCACAGATACGCAGTATTTT. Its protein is CASRMTRLGTDTQYF.

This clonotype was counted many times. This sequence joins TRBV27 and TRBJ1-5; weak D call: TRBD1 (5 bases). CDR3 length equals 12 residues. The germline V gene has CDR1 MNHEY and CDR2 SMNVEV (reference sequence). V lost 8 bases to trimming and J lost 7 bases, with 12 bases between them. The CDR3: CASALRGQPQHF. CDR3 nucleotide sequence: TGTGCCAGCGCCCTGCGGGGGCAGCCCCAGCATTTT.

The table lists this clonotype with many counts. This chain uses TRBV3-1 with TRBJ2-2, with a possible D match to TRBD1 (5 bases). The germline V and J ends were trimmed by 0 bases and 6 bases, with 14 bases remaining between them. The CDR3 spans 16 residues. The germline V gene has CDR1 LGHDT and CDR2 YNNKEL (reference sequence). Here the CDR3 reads CASSQEGFQGSGELFF. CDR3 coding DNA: TGTGCCAGCAGCCAAGAAGGCTTTCAGGGCTCCGGGGAGCTGTTTTTT.

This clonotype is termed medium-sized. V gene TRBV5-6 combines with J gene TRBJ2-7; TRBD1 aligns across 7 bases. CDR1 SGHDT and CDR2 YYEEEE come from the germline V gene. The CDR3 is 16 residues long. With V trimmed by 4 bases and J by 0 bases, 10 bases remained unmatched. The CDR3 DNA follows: TGTGCCAGCAGCAGCACCGGGACAGAGGGCTCCTACGAGCAGTACTTC. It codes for CASSSTGTEGSYEQYF.

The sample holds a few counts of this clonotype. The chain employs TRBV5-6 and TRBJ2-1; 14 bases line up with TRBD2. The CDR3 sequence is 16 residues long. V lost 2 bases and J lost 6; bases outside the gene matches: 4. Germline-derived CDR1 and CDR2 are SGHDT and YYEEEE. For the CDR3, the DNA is TGTGCCAGCAGCTTTTTCGGACTAGCGGGAGGCAATGAGCAGTTCTTC. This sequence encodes CASSFFGLAGGNEQFF.

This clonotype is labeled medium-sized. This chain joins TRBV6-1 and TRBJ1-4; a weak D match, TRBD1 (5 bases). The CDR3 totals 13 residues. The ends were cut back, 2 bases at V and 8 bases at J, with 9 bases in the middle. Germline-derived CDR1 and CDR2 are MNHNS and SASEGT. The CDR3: CASSEQGGEKLFF. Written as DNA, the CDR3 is TGTGCCAGCAGTGAACAGGGCGGGGAAAAACTGTTTTTT.

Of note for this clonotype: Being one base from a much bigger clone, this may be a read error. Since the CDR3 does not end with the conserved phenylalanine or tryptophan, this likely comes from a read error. The CDR3 region has the DNA TGCGCCAGCAGGACAGACGGGAACACTGAAGCTTTCCTT. Translating it yields CASRTDGNTEAFL. The rearrangement uses TRBV5-1 and TRBJ1-1, with D perhaps matching TRBD1 (5 bases). The V and J ends lost 5 bases and 1 base respectively, with 9 bases between them. Germline V CDR1 and CDR2: SGHRS, YFSETQ. This CDR3 is built from 13 residues.

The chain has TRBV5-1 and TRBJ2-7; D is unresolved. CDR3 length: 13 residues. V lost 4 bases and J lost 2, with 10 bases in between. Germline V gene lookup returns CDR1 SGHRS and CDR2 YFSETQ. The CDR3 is CASSVMDAYEQYF. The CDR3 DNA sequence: TGCGCCAGCAGCGTTATGGACGCCTACGAGCAGTACTTC.

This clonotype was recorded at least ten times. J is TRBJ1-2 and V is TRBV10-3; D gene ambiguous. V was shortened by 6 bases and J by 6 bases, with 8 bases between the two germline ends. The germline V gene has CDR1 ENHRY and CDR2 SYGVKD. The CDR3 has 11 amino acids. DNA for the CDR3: TGTGCCATCAGCACCTCAGATGGCTACACCTTC. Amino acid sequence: CAISTSDGYTF.

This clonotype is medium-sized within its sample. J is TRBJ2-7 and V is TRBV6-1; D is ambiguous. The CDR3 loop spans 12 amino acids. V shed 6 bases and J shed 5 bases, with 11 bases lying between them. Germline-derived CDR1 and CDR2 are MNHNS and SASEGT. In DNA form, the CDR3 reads TGTGCCAGCAGGGGCGTTAGGGACGAGCAGTACTTC. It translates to CASRGVRDEQYF.

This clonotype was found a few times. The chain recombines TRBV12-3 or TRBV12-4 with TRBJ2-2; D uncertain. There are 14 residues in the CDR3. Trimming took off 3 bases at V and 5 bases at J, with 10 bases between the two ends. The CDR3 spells CASSFLRDTGELFF. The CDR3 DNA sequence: TGTGCCAGCAGTTTTCTAAGGGATACCGGGGAGCTGTTTTTT.

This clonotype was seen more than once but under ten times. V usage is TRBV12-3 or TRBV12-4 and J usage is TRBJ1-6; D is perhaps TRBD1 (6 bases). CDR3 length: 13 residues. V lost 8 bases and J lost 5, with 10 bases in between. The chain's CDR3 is CASRGQDNSPLHF. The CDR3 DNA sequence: TGTGCCAGCCGGGGGCAAGATAATTCACCCCTCCACTTT.

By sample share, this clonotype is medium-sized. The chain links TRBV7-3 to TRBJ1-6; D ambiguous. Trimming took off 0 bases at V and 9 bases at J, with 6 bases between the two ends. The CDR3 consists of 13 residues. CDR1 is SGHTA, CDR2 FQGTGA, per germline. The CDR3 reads CASSLTGVSPLHF. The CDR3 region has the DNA TGTGCCAGCAGCTTAACAGGAGTTTCACCCCTCCACTTT.

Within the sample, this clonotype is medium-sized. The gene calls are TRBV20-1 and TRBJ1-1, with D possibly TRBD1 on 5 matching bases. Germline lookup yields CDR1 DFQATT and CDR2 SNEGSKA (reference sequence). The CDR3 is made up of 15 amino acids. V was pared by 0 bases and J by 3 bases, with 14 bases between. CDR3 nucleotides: TGCAGTGCTAGAGAGGGGGGGGGAGGGTACACTGAAGCTTTCTTT. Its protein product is CSAREGGGGYTEAFF.

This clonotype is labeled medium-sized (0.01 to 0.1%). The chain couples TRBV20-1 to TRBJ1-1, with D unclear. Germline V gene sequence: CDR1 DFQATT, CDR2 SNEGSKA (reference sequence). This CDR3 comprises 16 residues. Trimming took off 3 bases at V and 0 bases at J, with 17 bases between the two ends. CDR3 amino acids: CSASGVGFLVNTEAFF. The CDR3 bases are TGCAGTGCTAGTGGGGTGGGGTTTTTGGTGAACACTGAAGCTTTCTTT.

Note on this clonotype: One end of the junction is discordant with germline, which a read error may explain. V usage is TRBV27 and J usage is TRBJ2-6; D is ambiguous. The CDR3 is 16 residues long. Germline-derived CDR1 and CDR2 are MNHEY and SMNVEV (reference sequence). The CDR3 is CAISESWTDQANVLTF. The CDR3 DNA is TGTGCCATCAGTGAGTCCTGGACCGACCAGGCCAACGTCCTGACTTTC.

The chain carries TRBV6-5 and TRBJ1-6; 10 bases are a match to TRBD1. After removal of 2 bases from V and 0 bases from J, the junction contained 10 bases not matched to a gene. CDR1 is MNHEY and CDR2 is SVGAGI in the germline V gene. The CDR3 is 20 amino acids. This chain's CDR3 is CASSYGTGAGTSSYNSPLHF. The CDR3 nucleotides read TGTGCCAGCAGTTACGGGACAGGGGCCGGAACGAGCTCCTATAATTCACCCCTCCACTTT.

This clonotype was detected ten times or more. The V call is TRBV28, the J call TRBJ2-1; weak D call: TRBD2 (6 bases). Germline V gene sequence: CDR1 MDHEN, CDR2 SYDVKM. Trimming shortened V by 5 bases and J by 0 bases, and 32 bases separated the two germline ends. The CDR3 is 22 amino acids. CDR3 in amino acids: CASSTTVGALSTSLRSYNEQFF. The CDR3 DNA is TGTGCCAGCAGTACAACGGTCGGGGCCCTTAGTACTAGCCTGCGCTCCTACAATGAGCAGTTCTTC.

The CDR3 DNA reads TGCAGTGCTGCCGACGCCGCAACAGGGGATCTGGGGACCCAGTACTTC. Encoded protein: CSAADAATGDLGTQYF. The chain is built from TRBV20-1 and TRBJ2-5; 7 bases match TRBD1. The CDR3 is 16 amino acids. The J segment lost 7 bases and the V segment lost 5 bases, leaving 19 bases of the junction unmatched. The V gene's germline CDR1 is DFQATT and CDR2 SNEGSKA (reference sequence).

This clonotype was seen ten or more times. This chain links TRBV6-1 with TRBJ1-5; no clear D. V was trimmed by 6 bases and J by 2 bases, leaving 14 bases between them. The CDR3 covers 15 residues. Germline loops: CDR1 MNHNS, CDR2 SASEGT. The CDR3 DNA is TGTGCCAGCAGCCCTCGATCTGGGGGCAATCAGCCCCAGCATTTT. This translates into CASSPRSGGNQPQHF.

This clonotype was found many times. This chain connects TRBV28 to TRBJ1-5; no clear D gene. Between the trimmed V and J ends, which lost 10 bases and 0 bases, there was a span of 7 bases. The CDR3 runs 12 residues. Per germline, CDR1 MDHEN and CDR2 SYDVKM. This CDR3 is CATADSNQPQHF. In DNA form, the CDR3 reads TGTGCCACCGCCGATAGCAATCAGCCCCAGCATTTT.

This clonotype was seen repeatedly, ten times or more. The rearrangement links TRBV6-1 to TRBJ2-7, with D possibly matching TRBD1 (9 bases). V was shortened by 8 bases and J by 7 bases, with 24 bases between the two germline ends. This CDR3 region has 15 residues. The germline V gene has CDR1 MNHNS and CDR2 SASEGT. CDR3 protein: CASGPEGLGQGEQYF. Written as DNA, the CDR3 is TGTGCCAGCGGCCCCGAGGGACTAGGACAGGGGGAGCAGTACTTC.

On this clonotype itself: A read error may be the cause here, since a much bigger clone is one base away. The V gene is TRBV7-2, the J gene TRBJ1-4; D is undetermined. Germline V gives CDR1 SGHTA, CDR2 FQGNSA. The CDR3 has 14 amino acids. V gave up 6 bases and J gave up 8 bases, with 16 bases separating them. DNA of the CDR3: TGTGCCAGCAGATCCGAAAGGGATGAAGAAAAACTGTTTTTT. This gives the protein CASRSERDEEKLFF.

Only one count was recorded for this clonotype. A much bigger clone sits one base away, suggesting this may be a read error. DNA of the CDR3: TGTGCCACCAGCAGACAACTCACCGGGGAGCTGTTTTTT. Translation gives CATSRQLTGELFF. V and J are TRBV15 and TRBJ2-2, with D hard to call. This CDR3 spans 13 amino acids. V gave up 2 bases and J gave up 4 bases, with 5 bases separating them. Germline values: CDR1 LNHNV, CDR2 YYDKDF (reference sequence). Full variable domain (rest looked up from reference TRBV15 and TRBJ2-2): DAMVIQNPRYQVTQFGKPVTLSCSQTLNHNVMYWYQQKSSQAPKLLFHYYDKDFNNEADTPDNFQSRRPNTSFCFLDIRSPGLGDTAMYLCATSRQLTGELFFGEGSRLTVL.